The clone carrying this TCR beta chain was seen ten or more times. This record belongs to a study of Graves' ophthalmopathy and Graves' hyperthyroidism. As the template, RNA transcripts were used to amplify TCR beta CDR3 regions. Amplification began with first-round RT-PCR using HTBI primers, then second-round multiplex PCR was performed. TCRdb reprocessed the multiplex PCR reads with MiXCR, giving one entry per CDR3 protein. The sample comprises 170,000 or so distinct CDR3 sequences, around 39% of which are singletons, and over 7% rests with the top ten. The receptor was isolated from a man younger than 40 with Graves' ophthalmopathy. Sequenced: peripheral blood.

The CDR3 DNA follows: TGTGCCAGCAGCCTGGACGGGAACTCTGGGGCCAACGTCCTGACTTTC. Translation gives CASSLDGNSGANVLTF. The chain combines TRBV3-1 with TRBJ2-6; tentative D call: TRBD2 (5 bases). V lost 4 bases and J lost 0, with 10 bases in between. Germline V gives CDR1 LGHDT, CDR2 YNNKEL (reference sequence). The CDR3 is 16 amino acids.